This TCR beta chain was sequenced during a study of cytomegalovirus exposure and HLA in healthy donors. Study information: The 120 or so validation repertoires matched the roughly 650 first-cohort repertoires in platform, a later analysis reported. Findings and caveats of the study: Rare sequences made up most TCRs, while some public TCRs were found in many donors.

Produced via immunoSEQ multiplex PCR; TCRdb's table is partial and in-frame only. The table records 200,000 or so clones, approximately 80% of them present only once. The CDR3 sequence is 14 residues long. The V gene's germline CDR1 is MNHEY and CDR2 SMNVEV (reference sequence). V lost 3 bases and J lost 4, with 12 bases in between. To note about this clone: What it binds is unknown.

The donors were in the approximately 120-subject validation cohort; that cohort was separate from the roughly 620-subject first cohort. The chain links TRBV27 to TRBJ2-5, with TRBD1 as a possible D gene (5 bases). The sample comprised PBMCs. This clonotype was obtained from a woman in her twenties or thirties in good health and CMV-seropositive. The CDR3 loop is CASSFRQGRETQYF. The CDR3 DNA is TGTGCCAGCAGTTTTCGCCAGGGAAGAGAGACCCAGTACTTC.